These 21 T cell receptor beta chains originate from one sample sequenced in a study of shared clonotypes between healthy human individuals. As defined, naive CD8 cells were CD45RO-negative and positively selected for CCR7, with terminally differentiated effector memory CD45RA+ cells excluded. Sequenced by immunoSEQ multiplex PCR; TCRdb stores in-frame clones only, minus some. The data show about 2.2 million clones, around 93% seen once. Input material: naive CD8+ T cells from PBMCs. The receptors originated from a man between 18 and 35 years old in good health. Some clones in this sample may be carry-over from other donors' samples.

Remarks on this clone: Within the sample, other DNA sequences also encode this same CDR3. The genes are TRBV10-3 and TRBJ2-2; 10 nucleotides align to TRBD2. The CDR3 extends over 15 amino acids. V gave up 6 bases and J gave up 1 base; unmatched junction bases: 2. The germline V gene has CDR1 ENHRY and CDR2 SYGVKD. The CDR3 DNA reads TGTGCCATCAGCGGACTAGCGGAGAACACCGGGGAGCTGTTTTTT. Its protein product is CAISGLAENTGELFF.

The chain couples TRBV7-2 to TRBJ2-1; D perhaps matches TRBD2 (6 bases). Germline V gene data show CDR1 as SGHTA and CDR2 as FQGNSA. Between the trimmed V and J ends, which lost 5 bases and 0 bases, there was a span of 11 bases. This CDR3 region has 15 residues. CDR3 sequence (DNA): TGTGCCAGCAGCCTGGACTATGGCTCCTACAATGAGCAGTTCTTC. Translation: CASSLDYGSYNEQFF.

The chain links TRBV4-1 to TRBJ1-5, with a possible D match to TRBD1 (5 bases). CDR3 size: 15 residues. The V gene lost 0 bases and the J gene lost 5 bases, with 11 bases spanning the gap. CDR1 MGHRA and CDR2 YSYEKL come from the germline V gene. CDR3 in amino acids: CASSQDPGGDQPQHF. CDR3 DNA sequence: TGCGCCAGCAGCCAAGACCCCGGGGGGGATCAGCCCCAGCATTTT.

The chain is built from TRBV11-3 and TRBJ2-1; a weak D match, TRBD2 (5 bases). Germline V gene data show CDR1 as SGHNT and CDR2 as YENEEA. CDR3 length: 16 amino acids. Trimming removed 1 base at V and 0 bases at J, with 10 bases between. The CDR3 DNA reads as TGTGCCAGCAGCTTAGCGGGGTACGGCTCCTACAATGAGCAGTTCTTC. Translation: CASSLAGYGSYNEQFF.

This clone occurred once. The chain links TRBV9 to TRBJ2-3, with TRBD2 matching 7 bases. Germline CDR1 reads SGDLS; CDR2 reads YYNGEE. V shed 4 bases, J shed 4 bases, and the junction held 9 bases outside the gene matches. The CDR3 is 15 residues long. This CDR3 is CASSMYSGFSDTQYF. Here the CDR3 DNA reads TGTGCCAGCAGCATGTATAGCGGGTTCTCAGATACGCAGTATTTT.

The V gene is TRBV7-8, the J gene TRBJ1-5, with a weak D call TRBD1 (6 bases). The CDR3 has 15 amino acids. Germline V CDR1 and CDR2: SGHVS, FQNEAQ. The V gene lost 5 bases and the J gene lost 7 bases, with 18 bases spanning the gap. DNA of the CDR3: TGTGCCAGCAGCCAGTCAGGGGTCTCGGGACAGCCCCAGCATTTT. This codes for CASSQSGVSGQPQHF.

This CDR3 is CASSFVAEENTEAFF. In DNA, the CDR3 is TGTGCCAGCAGCTTCGTCGCGGAAGAGAACACTGAAGCTTTCTTT. The J gene is TRBJ1-1, the V gene TRBV5-6, with D hard to call. CDR1 is SGHDT and CDR2 is YYEEEE in the germline V gene. This CDR3 comprises 15 residues. Trimming removed 2 bases at V and 1 base at J, with 12 bases between.

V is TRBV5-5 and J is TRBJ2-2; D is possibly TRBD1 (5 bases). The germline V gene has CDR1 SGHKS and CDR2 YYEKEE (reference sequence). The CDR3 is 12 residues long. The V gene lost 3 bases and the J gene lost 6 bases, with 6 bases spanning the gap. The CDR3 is CASSWGAGELFF. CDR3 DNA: TGTGCCAGCAGCTGGGGCGCCGGGGAGCTGTTTTTT.

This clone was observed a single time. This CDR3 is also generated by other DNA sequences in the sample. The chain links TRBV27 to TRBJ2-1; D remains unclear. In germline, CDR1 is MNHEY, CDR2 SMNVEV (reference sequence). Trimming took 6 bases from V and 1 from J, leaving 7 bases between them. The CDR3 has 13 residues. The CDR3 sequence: CASSPLSYNEQFF. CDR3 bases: TGTGCCAGCAGCCCCCTTTCCTACAATGAGCAGTTCTTC.

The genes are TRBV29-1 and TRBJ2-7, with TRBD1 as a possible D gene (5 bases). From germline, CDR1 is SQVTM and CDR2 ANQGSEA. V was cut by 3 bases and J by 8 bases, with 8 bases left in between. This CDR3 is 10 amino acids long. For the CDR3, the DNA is TGCAGCGTTGACACAGGAAAGCAGTACTTC. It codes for CSVDTGKQYF.

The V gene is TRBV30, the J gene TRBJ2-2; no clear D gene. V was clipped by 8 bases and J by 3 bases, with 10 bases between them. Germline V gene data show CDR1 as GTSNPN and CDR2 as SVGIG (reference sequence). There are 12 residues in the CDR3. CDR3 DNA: TGTGCCGGGGTCAGCGACACCGGGGAGCTGTTTTTT. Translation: CAGVSDTGELFF.

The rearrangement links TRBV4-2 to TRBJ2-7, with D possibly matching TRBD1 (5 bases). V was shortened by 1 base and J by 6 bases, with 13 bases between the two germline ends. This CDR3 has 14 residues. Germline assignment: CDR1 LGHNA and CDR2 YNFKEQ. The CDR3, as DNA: TGTGCCAGCAGCCAAGGGGGCCCCCCGAGCGAGCAGTACTTC. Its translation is CASSQGGPPSEQYF.

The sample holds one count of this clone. CDR3 sequence reads: CASSDYRGNYGYTF. CDR3 sequence (DNA): TGTGCCAGTAGTGACTACAGGGGCAACTATGGCTACACCTTC. This chain connects TRBV19 to TRBJ1-2; 7 positions agree with TRBD1. Germline CDR1 and CDR2: LNHDA and SQIVND (reference sequence). CDR3 size: 14 residues. V was pared by 5 bases and J by 2 bases, with 5 bases of the junction left unmatched.

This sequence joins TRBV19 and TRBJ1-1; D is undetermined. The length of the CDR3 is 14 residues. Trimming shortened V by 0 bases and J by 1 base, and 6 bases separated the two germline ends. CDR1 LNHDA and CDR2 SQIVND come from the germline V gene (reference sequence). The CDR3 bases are TGTGCCAGTAGTATAGAAGGATGGAACACTGAAGCTTTCTTT. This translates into CASSIEGWNTEAFF.

In DNA form, the CDR3 reads TGTGCCAGCAGTTCCGGTCCCCAGCAGTACTTC. Amino acids: CASSSGPQQYF. The chain employs TRBV6-5 and TRBJ2-7; no clear D gene. Trimming took off 4 bases at V and 8 bases at J, with 9 bases between the two ends. The CDR3 spans 11 residues. Per the germline V gene, CDR1 is MNHEY and CDR2 is SVGAGI.

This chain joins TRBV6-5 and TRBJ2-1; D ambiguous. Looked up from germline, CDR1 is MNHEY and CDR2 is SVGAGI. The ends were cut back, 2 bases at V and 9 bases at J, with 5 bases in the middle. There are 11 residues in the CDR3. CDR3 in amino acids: CASSYDAEQFF. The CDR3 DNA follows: TGTGCCAGCAGTTACGATGCTGAGCAGTTCTTC.

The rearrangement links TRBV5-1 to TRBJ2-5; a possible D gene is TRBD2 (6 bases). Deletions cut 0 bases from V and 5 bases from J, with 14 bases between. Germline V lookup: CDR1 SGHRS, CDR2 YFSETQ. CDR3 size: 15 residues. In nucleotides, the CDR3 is TGCGCCAGCAGCTTGGGCGGGTCCGGAGGGGAGACCCAGTACTTC. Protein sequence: CASSLGGSGGETQYF.

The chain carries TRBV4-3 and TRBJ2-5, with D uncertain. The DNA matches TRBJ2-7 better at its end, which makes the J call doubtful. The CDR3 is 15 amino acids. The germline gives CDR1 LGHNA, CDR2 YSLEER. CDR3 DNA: TGCGCCAGCAGCCAAGAGACGGGCGGTCCCTACGAGCAGTACTTC. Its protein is CASSQETGGPYEQYF.

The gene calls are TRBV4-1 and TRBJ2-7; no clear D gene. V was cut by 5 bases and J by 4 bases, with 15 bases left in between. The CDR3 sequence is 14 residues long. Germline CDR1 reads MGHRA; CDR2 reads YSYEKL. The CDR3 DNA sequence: TGCGCCAGCAGCTTTAACACCGCGCCTTACGAGCAGTACTTC. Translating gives CASSFNTAPYEQYF.

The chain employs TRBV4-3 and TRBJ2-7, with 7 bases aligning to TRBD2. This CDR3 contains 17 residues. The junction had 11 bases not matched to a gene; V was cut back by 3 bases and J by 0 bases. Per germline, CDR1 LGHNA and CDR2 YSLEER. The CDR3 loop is CASSQRSGTPSSYEQYF. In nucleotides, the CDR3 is TGCGCCAGCAGCCAGAGAAGCGGGACTCCGAGCTCCTACGAGCAGTACTTC.

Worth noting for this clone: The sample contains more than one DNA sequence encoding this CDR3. The CDR3 nucleotides are TGTGCCAGCAGCGTAGGGGCTAGCAGGGGCGATGAGCAGTTCTTC. Translating gives CASSVGASRGDEQFF. The V gene is TRBV9, the J gene TRBJ2-1; maybe TRBD1 (6 bases). This CDR3 has 15 amino acids. V was trimmed by 0 bases and J by 8 bases, leaving 15 bases between them. The germline CDR1 and CDR2 sequences are SGDLS and YYNGEE.